This T cell receptor (beta chain) was observed in a study of human T cells and chemical hapten exposure (dated by TCRdb to the early 2020s). For the study in its entirety: For sensitization, 2% DPC in acetone was applied to an approximately 2 cm by approximately 2 cm area of upper inner arm skin. Blood samples were taken from patients before sensitization (week 0) and at 2, 6 and about 24 weeks after DPC sensitization. In alopecia patients, the study followed how the peripheral blood TCR repertoire changed in vivo over primary and secondary sensitization to diphenylcyclopropenone (DPC), a hapten. Libraries were combined into a pool for sequencing, and differences in TCR yield between samples came mainly from small differences in library volumes within the pool. Throughout the roughly 24-week study period, patients were also given weekly therapeutic DPC doses on the scalp. The patient cohort, mostly female, included alopecia areata with under or over 50% scalp involvement, alopecia totalis and alopecia universalis. Twenty-nine alopecia patients provided blood for TCR sequencing at one to four time points (pre-sensitization, 2, 6 and 24 weeks). Patch tests used Finn chambers with 0.01% DPC on the upper back, scored after 6 days by International Contact Dermatitis Research Group standards.

Receptor amplification or capture employed RACE. The data were produced on a NextSeq 500. During library preparation, unique molecular identifiers were attached to individual cDNA molecules so that TCRs could be counted in a quantitative, reproducible way. Each blood RNA sample was used to sequence both TCR alpha and TCR beta chains. The published analysis was carried out like this. A median of approximately 96,000 TCRs per sample was observed, with a range of about 23,224 to 690,600. The Decombinator software suite was used to annotate V, J and CDR3 in the TCR reads. Every sample was subsampled to the same number of TCRs (28,000) for the PS versus PT1 abundance plots. Expanded TCRs were defined as absent before sensitization and observed at least eight times at the 2-week time point. TCRdb's own reprocessing of the public reads used fastp at Q25 and MiXCR and kept productive beta chains. Rows are unified per CDR3 protein, each entry keeping the most common DNA and genes. TCRdb's processing, not the authors' own work, is the source of the V and J calls. The sample table holds approximately 350,000 distinct CDR3 sequences, of which roughly 6.9% were seen once. 7.5% to 8.5% of the sample goes to the ten largest clones.

A word on this clonotype: The antigen this receptor binds is unknown. There are no base qualities to consult, and no much larger clone falls within one base.

Findings and caveats that apply to the study as a whole: Patch test score correlated positively with the number of PT1 expanded TCRs, reaching significance at thresholds 8, 16 and 32 but not at 4. After repeated subsampling, changes were observed in the strength of the expansion versus patch-test correlation and in the threshold at which the correlation became significant. All patients had alopecia, a presumed autoimmune disease, so their immune response might differ from that of healthy individuals. Significantly more large CDR3 similarity clusters were formed by expanded TCRs than by pre-sensitization or healthy control sets, consistent with antigen-driven responses. DPC sensitization did not change how many TCRs were above 1 in 1000 frequency, and no evidence was found of alterations in global repertoire structure.

The time point label corresponds to: patch test 1, 2 weeks after DPC sensitization. This sample's treatment or condition label indicates: therapeutic diphenylcyclopropenone sensitization with weekly scalp DPC. At each patch-test visit, blood was drawn before the patch test was applied. Eligible patients were aged 18 to 70, diagnosed with alopecia, deemed suitable for DPC therapy, and excluded if pregnant. Total RNA was extracted from unfractionated whole blood that had been collected in Tempus Blood RNA tubes. The CDR3 numbers 15 residues from cysteine through phenylalanine. Kept here is only the CDR3 DNA, which spans 45 bases and is read in frame from base 1. At the junction V is shortened by 1 base and J by 4 bases, with 11 bases in between. CDR1 and CDR2 are drawn from the germline V gene: LGHNA, YSLEER.

This chain joins TRBV4-3 to TRBJ1-3; the D gene cannot be named for sure. The sequencing used whole blood, collected in connection with sensitization to the hapten diphenylcyclopropenone (DPC). The receptor's source is a woman between 18 and 30 years old with alopecia areata. Some clones in this sample may be carry-over from other donors' samples. The sequence in DNA is TGCGCCAGCAGCCAAGTTCCATCAGTCGGAAACACCATATATTTT. Translated, it gives CASSQVPSVGNTIYF.